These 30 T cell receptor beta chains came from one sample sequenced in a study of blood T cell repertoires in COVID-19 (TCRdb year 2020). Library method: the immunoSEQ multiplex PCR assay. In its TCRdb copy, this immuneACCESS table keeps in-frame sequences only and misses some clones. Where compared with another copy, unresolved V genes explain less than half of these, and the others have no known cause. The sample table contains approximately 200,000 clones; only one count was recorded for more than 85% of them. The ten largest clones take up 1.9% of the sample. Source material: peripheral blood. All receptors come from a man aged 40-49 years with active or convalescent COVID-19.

The CDR3 DNA sequence: TGCGCCAGCAGCCAGGGACAGGGCAGTCAGCCCCAGCATTTT. This translates into CASSQGQGSQPQHF. The chain is built from TRBV4-1 and TRBJ1-5; 9 bases match TRBD1. The CDR3 is 14 residues long. The V segment lost 3 bases and the J segment 6 bases; nucleotides outside the gene matches: 3. Germline lookup yields CDR1 MGHRA and CDR2 YSYEKL.

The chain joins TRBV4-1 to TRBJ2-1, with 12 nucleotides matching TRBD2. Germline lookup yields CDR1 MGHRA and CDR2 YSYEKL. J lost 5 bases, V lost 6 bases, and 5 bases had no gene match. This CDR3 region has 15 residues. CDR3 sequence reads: CASRLGLAGNNEQFF. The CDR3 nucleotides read TGCGCCAGCAGACTTGGACTAGCGGGAAACAATGAGCAGTTCTTC.

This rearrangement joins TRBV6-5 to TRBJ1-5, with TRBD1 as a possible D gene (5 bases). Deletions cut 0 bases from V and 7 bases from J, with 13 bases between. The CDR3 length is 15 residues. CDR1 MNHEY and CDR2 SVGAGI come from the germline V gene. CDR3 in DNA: TGTGCCAGCAGTTACTCCGGGGGAGAAGGCCAGCCCCAGCATTTT. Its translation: CASSYSGGEGQPQHF.

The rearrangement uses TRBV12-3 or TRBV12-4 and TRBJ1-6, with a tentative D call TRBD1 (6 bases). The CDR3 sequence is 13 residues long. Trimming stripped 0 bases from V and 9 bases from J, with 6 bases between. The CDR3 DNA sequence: TGTGCCAGCAGTTTAGCACAGGGTTCACCCCTCCACTTT. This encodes CASSLAQGSPLHF.

CDR3 DNA: TGTGCCAGCAGTAGAGGACTAGTCTCCTACGAGCAGTACTTC. Protein: CASSRGLVSYEQYF. V gene TRBV6-6 combines with J gene TRBJ2-7; the match to TRBD2 covers 7 bases. J was trimmed by 0 bases and V by 5 bases; bases with no gene match: 4. Germline assignment: CDR1 MNHNY and CDR2 SVGAGI (reference sequence). The CDR3 has 14 amino acids.

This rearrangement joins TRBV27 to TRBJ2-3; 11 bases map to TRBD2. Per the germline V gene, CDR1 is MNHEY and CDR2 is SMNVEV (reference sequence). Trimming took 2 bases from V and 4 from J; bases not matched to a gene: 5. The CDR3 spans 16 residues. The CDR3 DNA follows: TGTGCCAGCAGTTTACTGACTAGCGGGGCGGCAGATACGCAGTATTTT. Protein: CASSLLTSGAADTQYF.

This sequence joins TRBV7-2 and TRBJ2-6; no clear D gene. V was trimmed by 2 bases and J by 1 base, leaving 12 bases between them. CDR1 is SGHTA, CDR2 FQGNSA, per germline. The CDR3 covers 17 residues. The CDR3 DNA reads TGTGCCAGCAGCTTATTTTTCGGTACGTCTGGGGCCAACGTCCTGACTTTC. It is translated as CASSLFFGTSGANVLTF.

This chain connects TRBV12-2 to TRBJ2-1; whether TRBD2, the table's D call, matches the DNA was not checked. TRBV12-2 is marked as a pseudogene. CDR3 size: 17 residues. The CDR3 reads CASRLVGGLLTYNEQFF. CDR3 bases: TGTGCAAGTCGCTTAGTCGGCGGGTTGCTTACATACAATGAGCAGTTCTTC.

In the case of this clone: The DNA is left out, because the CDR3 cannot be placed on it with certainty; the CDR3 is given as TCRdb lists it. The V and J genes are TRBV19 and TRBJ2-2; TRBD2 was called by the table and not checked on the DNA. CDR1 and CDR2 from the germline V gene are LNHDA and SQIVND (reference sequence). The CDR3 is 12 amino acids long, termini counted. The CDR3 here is CASSFGEGELFF.

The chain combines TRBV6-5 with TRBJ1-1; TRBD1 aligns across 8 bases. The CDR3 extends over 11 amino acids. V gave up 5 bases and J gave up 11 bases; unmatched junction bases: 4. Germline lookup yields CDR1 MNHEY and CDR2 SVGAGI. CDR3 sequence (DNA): TGTGCCAGCAGTCAGGGGGCGGGGGCTTTCTTT. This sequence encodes CASSQGAGAFF.

The CDR3 DNA follows: TGTGCCAGCAGCCCAGGGGGATTACCTCAGGCCAATGAGCAGTTCTTC. It specifies CASSPGGLPQANEQFF. This sequence joins TRBV7-2 and TRBJ2-1, with TRBD1 matching 7 bases. The CDR3 runs to 16 residues. V lost 5 bases to trimming and J lost 6 bases; unmatched junction nucleotides: 13. Looked up from germline, CDR1 is SGHTA and CDR2 is FQGNSA.

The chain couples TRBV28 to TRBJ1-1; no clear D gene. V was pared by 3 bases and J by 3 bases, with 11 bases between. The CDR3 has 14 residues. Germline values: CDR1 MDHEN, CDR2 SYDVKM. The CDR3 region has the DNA TGTGCCAGCAGTTTTTGGTCCTCAGACACTGAAGCTTTCTTT. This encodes CASSFWSSDTEAFF.

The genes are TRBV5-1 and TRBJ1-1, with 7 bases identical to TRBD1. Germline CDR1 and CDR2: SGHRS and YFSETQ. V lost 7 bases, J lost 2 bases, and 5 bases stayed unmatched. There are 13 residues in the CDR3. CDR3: CASGGTANTEAFF. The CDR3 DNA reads TGCGCCAGCGGTGGGACAGCTAACACTGAAGCTTTCTTT. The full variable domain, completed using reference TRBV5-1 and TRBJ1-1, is KAGVTQTPRYLIKTRGQQVTLSCSPISGHRSVSWYQQTPGQGLQFLFEYFSETQRNKGNFPGRFSGRQFSNSRSEMNVSTLELGDSALYLCASGGTANTEAFFGQGTRLTVV.

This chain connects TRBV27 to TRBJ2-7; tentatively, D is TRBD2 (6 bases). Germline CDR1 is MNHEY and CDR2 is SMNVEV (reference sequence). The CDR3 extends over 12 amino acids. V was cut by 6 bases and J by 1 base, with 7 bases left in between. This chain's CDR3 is CASRGTSYEQYF. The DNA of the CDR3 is TGTGCCAGCAGGGGGACTTCCTACGAGCAGTACTTC.

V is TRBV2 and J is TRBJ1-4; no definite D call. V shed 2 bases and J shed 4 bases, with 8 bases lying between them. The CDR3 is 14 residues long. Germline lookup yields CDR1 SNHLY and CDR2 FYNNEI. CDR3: CASSEFRNNEKLFF. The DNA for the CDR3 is TGTGCCAGCAGTGAATTCAGAAATAATGAAAAACTGTTTTTT.

The CDR3 nucleotides are TGTGCCAGCGGGGACAGGGGCACGGGCACTGAAGCTTTCTTT. Protein sequence: CASGDRGTGTEAFF. The V and J genes are TRBV27 and TRBJ1-1; 10 bases agree with TRBD1. The V and J ends lost 8 bases and 4 bases, in that order; junction bases with no gene match: 7. Germline-derived CDR1 and CDR2 are MNHEY and SMNVEV (reference sequence). The CDR3 runs to 14 residues.

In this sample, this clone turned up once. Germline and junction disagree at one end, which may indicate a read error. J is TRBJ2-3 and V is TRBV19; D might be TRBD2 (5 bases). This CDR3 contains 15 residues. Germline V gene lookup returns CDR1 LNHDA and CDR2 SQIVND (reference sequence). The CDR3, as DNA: TGTGCCAGTACGGGGAAACACCCCGAGGGAGATACGCGGTATTTT. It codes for CASTGKHPEGDTRYF.

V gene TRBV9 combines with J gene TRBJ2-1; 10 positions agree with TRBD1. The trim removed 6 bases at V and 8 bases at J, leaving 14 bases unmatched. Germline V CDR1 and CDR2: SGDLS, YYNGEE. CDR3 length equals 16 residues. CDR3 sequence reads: CASTGPGTGDLDEQFF. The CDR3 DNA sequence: TGTGCCAGCACCGGCCCGGGGACAGGGGACCTCGATGAGCAGTTCTTC.

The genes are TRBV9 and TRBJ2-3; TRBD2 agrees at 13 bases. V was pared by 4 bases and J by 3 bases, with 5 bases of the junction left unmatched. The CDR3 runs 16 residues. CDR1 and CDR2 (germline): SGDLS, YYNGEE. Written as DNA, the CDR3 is TGTGCCAGCAGCCCCAGGACTAGCGGGGGTACAGATACGCAGTATTTT. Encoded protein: CASSPRTSGGTDTQYF.

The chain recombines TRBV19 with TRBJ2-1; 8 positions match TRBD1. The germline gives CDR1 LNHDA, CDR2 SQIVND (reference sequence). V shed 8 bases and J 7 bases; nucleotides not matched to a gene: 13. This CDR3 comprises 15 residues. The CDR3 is CASSDRARGNNEQFF. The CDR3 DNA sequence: TGTGCCAGTTCGGACAGGGCAAGGGGGAATAATGAGCAGTTCTTC. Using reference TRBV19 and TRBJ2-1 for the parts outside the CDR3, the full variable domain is DGGITQSPKYLFRKEGQNVTLSCEQNLNHDAMYWYRQDPGQGLRLIYYSQIVNDFQKGDIAEGYSVSREKKESFPLTVTSAQKNPTAFYLCASSDRARGNNEQFFGPGTRLTVL.

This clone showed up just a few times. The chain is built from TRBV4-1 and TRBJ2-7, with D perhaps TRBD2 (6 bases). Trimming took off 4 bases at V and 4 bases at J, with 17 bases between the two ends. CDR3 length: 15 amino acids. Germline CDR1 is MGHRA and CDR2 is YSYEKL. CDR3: CASSPGEDGGYEQYF. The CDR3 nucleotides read TGCGCCAGCAGCCCCGGGGAGGACGGGGGATACGAGCAGTACTTC.

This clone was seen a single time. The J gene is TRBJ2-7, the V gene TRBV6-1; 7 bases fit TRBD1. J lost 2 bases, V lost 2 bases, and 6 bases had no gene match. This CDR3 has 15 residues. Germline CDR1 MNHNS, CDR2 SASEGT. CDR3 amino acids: CASSEWDRAAYEQYF. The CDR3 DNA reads TGTGCCAGCAGTGAATGGGACAGAGCCGCCTACGAGCAGTACTTC.

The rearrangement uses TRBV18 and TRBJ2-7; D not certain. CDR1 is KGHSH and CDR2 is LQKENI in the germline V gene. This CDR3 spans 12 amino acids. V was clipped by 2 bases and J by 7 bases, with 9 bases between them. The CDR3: CASSPTTEEQYF. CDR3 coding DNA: TGTGCCAGCTCACCAACTACCGAGGAGCAGTACTTC.

The CDR3 nucleotides are TGTGCTAGTGGTTTGGGCTTAGGGGGCACCGGGGAGCTGTTTTTT. Encoded protein: CASGLGLGGTGELFF. The V and J genes are TRBV12-5 and TRBJ2-2, with D possibly being TRBD1 (6 bases). CDR1 is LGHNT, CDR2 FRNRAP, per germline. CDR3 length: 15 amino acids. The V end lost 1 base, the J end lost 4 bases, and 10 bases lay between the germline ends. Together with reference TRBV12-5 and TRBJ2-2, the CDR3 gives the full variable domain: DARVTQTPRHKVTEMGQEVTMRCQPILGHNTVFWYRQTMMQGLELLAYFRNRAPLDDSGMPKDRFSAEMPDATLATLKIQPSEPRDSAVYFCASGLGLGGTGELFFGEGSRLTVL.

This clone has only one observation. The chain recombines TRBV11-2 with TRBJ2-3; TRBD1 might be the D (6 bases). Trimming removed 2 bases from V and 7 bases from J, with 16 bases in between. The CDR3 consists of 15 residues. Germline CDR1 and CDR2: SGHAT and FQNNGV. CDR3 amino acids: CASSLIQGSIHTQYF. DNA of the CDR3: TGTGCCAGCAGCTTAATCCAGGGGAGTATTCATACGCAGTATTTT.

The CDR3 is CASSAALDRSTGNTIYF. The CDR3 bases are TGTGCCAGCAGCGCAGCACTGGACAGGAGTACTGGAAACACCATATATTTT. The V call is TRBV9, the J call TRBJ1-3; TRBD1 agrees at 7 bases. The germline gives CDR1 SGDLS, CDR2 YYNGEE. J lost 2 bases, V lost 3 bases, and 11 bases had no gene match. CDR3 length equals 17 residues.

The CDR3 DNA reads as TGTGCCAGCAGCTGGCTCAACAATGAGCAGTTCTTC. This translates into CASSWLNNEQFF. The rearrangement joins TRBV12-3 or TRBV12-4 to TRBJ2-1; no definite D call. V was cut by 6 bases and J by 5 bases, with 8 bases left in between. There are 12 residues in the CDR3.

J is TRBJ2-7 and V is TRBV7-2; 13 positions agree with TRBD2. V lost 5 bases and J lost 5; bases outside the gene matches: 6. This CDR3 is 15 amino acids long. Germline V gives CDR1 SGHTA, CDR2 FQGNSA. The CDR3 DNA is TGTGCCAGCAGCGTCTATGGACTAGCGGGAGACGAGCAGTACTTC. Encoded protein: CASSVYGLAGDEQYF.

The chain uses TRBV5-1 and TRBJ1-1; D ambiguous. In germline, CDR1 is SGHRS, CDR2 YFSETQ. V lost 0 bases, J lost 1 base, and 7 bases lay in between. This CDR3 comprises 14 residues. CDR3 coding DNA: TGCGCCAGCAGCTTGGCGAGTGGGAACACTGAAGCTTTCTTT. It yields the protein CASSLASGNTEAFF.

In DNA form, the CDR3 reads TGTGCCAGCAGCCAATGTGTGGGACAGACCCTAAAAGAGACCCAGTACTTC. As protein: CASSQCVGQTLKETQYF. The V call is TRBV4-2, the J call TRBJ2-5; 7 nucleotides line up with TRBD1. Germline trimming cut 2 bases from V and 3 bases from J; bases unmatched to any gene: 12. The length of the CDR3 is 17 residues. The germline V gene encodes CDR1 LGHNA and CDR2 YNFKEQ.